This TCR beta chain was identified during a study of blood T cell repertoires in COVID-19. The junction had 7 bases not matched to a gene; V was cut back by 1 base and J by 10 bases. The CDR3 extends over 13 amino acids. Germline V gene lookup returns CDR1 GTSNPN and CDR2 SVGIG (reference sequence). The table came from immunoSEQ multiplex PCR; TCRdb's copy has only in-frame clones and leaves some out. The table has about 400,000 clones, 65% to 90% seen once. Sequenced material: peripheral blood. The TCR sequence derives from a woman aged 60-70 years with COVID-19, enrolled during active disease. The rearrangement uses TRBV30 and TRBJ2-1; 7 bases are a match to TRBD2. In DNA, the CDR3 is TGTGCCTGGAGTGAACAGCCGGGGGGAGAGCAGTTCTTC. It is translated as CAWSEQPGGEQFF.